This TCR beta chain came from a study of shared clonotypes between healthy human individuals. The assay was carried out at the deep level. Clones were sequenced by immunoSEQ multiplex PCR, and TCRdb holds only the in-frame ones, with some missing. The sample has over a million clones; around 76% are singletons. Trimming stripped 3 bases from V and 9 bases from J, with 23 bases between. The CDR3 is 16 amino acids. Looked up from germline, CDR1 is SGHNT and CDR2 is YENEEA. The TCR sequence derives from a young man in good health. Specimen: memory CD4+ T cells sorted from blood. Regarding subset: CD45RA-negative fraction. The chain employs TRBV11-3 and TRBJ2-5, with D maybe TRBD1 (5 bases). CDR3 in amino acids: CASSFPYPTAAQAQYF. For the CDR3, the DNA is TGTGCCAGCAGCTTCCCTTACCCGACAGCCGCCCAGGCCCAGTACTTC.